This TCR beta chain came from a study of T cell responses to AZD1222 COVID-19 vaccine. Study-wide points: At study baseline, merely a handful of AZD1222 recipients were seropositive. With dominance at 160-218 and 743-854, vaccine-associated CD4 TCRs spanned spike. In all cases, repertoires were sampled only after the peak T cell response. Among the donors, most were white British and more were female, and clonal diversity was possibly underestimated.

With respect to this clone: The target antigen is unknown.

TCRdb's copy holds only in-frame clones and misses some; the assay was immunoSEQ multiplex PCR. There are 100,000 to 150,000 clones in the sample; roughly 85% occur only once, and around 4.4% lies in the top ten. This CDR3 is built from 14 residues. V was clipped by 6 bases and J by 7 bases; unmatched bases: 6. Germline V gene sequence: CDR1 MNHEY, CDR2 SVGAGI. The source material was peripheral blood, sampled 28 days after the second AZD1222 dose. The gene calls are TRBV6-5 and TRBJ1-4; TRBD1 aligns across 9 bases. This receptor was identified in an adult who received the AZD1222 COVID-19 vaccine. DNA of the CDR3: TGTGCCAGCAGCCAACAGGGGGCCCTTGAAAAACTGTTTTTT. It specifies CASSQQGALEKLFF.